This passage covers 17 T cell receptor beta chains from one sample sequenced in a study of regulatory T cells in long-lasting Graves disease. CDR3 regions were amplified by Arm-PCR using iRepertoire HTBI primers to build TCR beta libraries. Using its own MiXCR run on the multiplex PCR reads, TCRdb lists one record per CDR3 protein. The table has about 470,000 distinct CDR3 sequences, 20% to 25% seen once; the top ten hold less than 9%. The time point: persistent/refractory GD, antithyroid drugs over 5 years with positive TRAb. Generation of the TCR library employed RNA extracted from PBMCs. Sample: peripheral blood mononuclear cells (PBMCs), taken when the disease was refractory, from a patient treated with antithyroid drugs. These receptors were collected from a female donor with Graves disease.

This clonotype was observed many times. J is TRBJ2-7 and V is TRBV7-9; D is unresolved. Trimming left V 5 bases short and J 0 bases short, with 8 bases between. The CDR3 is 13 amino acids. Germline values: CDR1 SEHNR, CDR2 FQNEAQ (reference sequence). CDR3 nucleotide sequence: TGTGCCAGCAGCGAAGAGAGCTCCTACGAGCAGTACTTC. It codes for CASSEESSYEQYF.

This clonotype was recorded a few times. This sequence joins TRBV5-1 and TRBJ2-6; D is ambiguous. Trimming shortened V by 2 bases and J by 2 bases, and 8 bases separated the two germline ends. Germline CDR1 is SGHRS and CDR2 is YFSETQ. The CDR3 extends over 15 amino acids. This CDR3 is CASSLIAPGANVLTF. The CDR3 bases are TGCGCCAGCAGCTTAATAGCACCTGGGGCCAACGTCCTGACTTTC.

Only a few counts were recorded for this clonotype. The chain has TRBV6-1 and TRBJ2-7, with D perhaps matching TRBD1 or TRBD2 (5 bases each). CDR3 length: 13 amino acids. V lost 6 bases, J lost 7 bases, and 16 bases lay in between. Germline V lookup: CDR1 MNHNS, CDR2 SASEGT. The DNA of the CDR3 is TGTGCCAGCAGCGGCCTAGGGACGGGTGAGCAGTACTTC. As protein: CASSGLGTGEQYF.

This clonotype appeared once. This chain links TRBV3-1 with TRBJ2-1, with TRBD2 identical over 7 bases. There are 19 residues in the CDR3. J gave up 4 bases and V 5 bases, and 20 bases lay outside the gene matches. Germline V CDR1 and CDR2: LGHDT, YNNKEL (reference sequence). CDR3 residues: CASSKGRPTRGSGYNEQFF. As DNA, the CDR3 is TGTGCCAGCAGCAAAGGGCGGCCTACTCGCGGGAGTGGGTACAATGAGCAGTTCTTC.

The table lists this clonotype with many counts. V usage is TRBV6-1 and J usage is TRBJ1-2; 7 bases agree with TRBD1. Germline CDR1 is MNHNS and CDR2 is SASEGT. With 8 bases clipped from V and 5 bases from J, the junction kept 8 bases outside the gene matches. The CDR3 is 13 amino acids. CDR3 sequence reads: CASQKDRAYGYTF. The CDR3 nucleotides are TGTGCCAGCCAGAAAGACAGGGCTTATGGCTACACCTTC.

This clonotype has only a few counts. V and J are TRBV7-9 and TRBJ1-1, with D perhaps matching TRBD1 (6 bases). Trimming stripped 1 base from V and 5 bases from J, with 14 bases between. Germline values: CDR1 SEHNR, CDR2 FQNEAQ (reference sequence). The CDR3 length is 15 residues. As DNA, the CDR3 is TGTGCCAGCAGCTTAGAGGGCCAGGGGCTAACTGAAGCTTTCTTT. Its protein is CASSLEGQGLTEAFF.

This chain joins TRBV5-6 and TRBJ1-5; D perhaps matches TRBD1 (6 bases). In germline, CDR1 is SGHDT, CDR2 YYEEEE. This CDR3 is built from 15 residues. V lost 0 bases, J lost 6 bases, and 13 bases lay in between. CDR3 amino acids: CASSLAGRGGQPQHF. The CDR3, as DNA: TGTGCCAGCAGCTTGGCGGGCAGGGGAGGTCAGCCCCAGCATTTT.

The chain employs TRBV13 and TRBJ2-7; the match to TRBD1 covers 9 bases. V was clipped by 6 bases and J by 4 bases; unmatched bases: 10. Germline V gene lookup returns CDR1 PRHDT and CDR2 FYEKMQ (reference sequence). The CDR3 runs 15 residues. CDR3 sequence reads: CASSPSRDRVYEQYF. CDR3 sequence (DNA): TGTGCCAGCAGTCCTAGCCGGGACAGGGTATACGAGCAGTACTTC.

V usage is TRBV6-1 and J usage is TRBJ2-1; 9 bases line up with TRBD2. The germline gives CDR1 MNHNS, CDR2 SASEGT. With V trimmed by 6 bases and J by 1 base, 10 bases remained unmatched. This CDR3 contains 17 residues. The DNA for the CDR3 is TGTGCCAGCAGCCAGAATCTACTAGCGGGTTCCTACAATGAGCAGTTCTTC. Protein sequence: CASSQNLLAGSYNEQFF.

V usage is TRBV7-9 and J usage is TRBJ1-4, with 7 bases identical to TRBD1. Unmatched junction bases numbered 12, after V lost 2 bases and J lost 6 bases. The CDR3 totals 17 residues. The germline CDR1 and CDR2 sequences are SEHNR and FQNEAQ (reference sequence). CDR3 protein: CASSLPAGQESYEKLFF. DNA for the CDR3: TGTGCCAGCAGCTTACCCGCCGGACAGGAGAGCTATGAAAAACTGTTTTTT.

The sample holds many counts of this clonotype. The chain combines TRBV28 with TRBJ1-3; D gene unclear. CDR1 is MDHEN and CDR2 is SYDVKM in the germline V gene. CDR3 length: 16 residues. The V and J ends lost 7 bases and 3 bases respectively, with 19 bases between them. CDR3 region: CASNSWRAGVGNTIYF. DNA of the CDR3: TGTGCCAGCAACTCATGGAGGGCAGGTGTTGGAAACACCATATATTTT.

This chain links TRBV6-2 or TRBV6-3 with TRBJ2-3; TRBD2 aligns across 9 bases. The J segment lost 2 bases and the V segment lost 5 bases, leaving 2 bases of the junction unmatched. This CDR3 is built from 14 residues. The germline CDR1 and CDR2 sequences are MNHEY and SVGEGT. As DNA, the CDR3 is TGTGCCAGCAGTCTAGCGGGGTTCACAGATACGCAGTATTTT. This gives the protein CASSLAGFTDTQYF.

A note on this clonotype: A read error may be the cause here, since a much bigger clone is one base away. The J gene is TRBJ2-5, the V gene TRBV28; TRBD2 matches at 10 bases. Per germline, CDR1 MDHEN and CDR2 SYDVKM. V shed 5 bases, J shed 9 bases, and the junction held 15 bases outside the gene matches. The CDR3 runs to 16 residues. CDR3 DNA sequence: TGTGCCAGCAGTGAAGCTAGCGGGAGCGCCGGGTGGGCCCAGTACTTC. This codes for CASSEASGSAGWAQYF.

This clonotype was recorded at least ten times. The CDR3 DNA follows: TGTGCCAGCAGTTTAGGGAGTGGCTACACCTTC. This sequence encodes CASSLGSGYTF. The genes are TRBV28 and TRBJ1-2; D unresolved. Germline V gene lookup returns CDR1 MDHEN and CDR2 SYDVKM. The CDR3 is 11 amino acids. Trimming shortened V by 2 bases and J by 7 bases, and 5 bases separated the two germline ends.

About this clonotype itself: A much larger clone is a single base away; this may be a read error. The chain employs TRBV20-1 and TRBJ2-5; 7 bases align to TRBD2. Per germline, CDR1 DFQATT and CDR2 SNEGSKA (reference sequence). J gave up 7 bases and V 0 bases, and 11 bases lay outside the gene matches. CDR3 length equals 15 residues. CDR3 sequence reads: CSARDKRLAAWTQYF. The CDR3 nucleotides are TGCAGTGCTAGAGATAAGCGACTAGCTGCTTGGACCCAGTACTTC.

The genes are TRBV10-3 and TRBJ2-7, with D perhaps matching TRBD1 (6 bases). Germline CDR1 reads ENHRY; CDR2 reads SYGVKD. Trimming took off 6 bases at V and 2 bases at J, with 14 bases between the two ends. The CDR3 is 14 amino acids. The CDR3 DNA reads TGTGCCATCAGCCCCGGGACAAGAACCTACGAGCAGTACTTC. Protein product: CAISPGTRTYEQYF.

This clonotype was detected a few times. The CDR3 here is CSTTPGGANVLTF. The CDR3 nucleotides are TGCAGTACGACCCCAGGTGGGGCCAACGTCCTGACTTTC. The gene calls are TRBV20-1 and TRBJ2-6, with D unclear. The CDR3 covers 13 residues. The germline CDR1 and CDR2 sequences are DFQATT and SNEGSKA (reference sequence). V gave up 8 bases and J gave up 3 bases, with 11 bases separating them.